This T cell receptor beta chain was identified in a study of cytomegalovirus exposure and HLA in healthy donors. At the level of the study: The Caucasian-associated ancestry cluster held 65% to 90% of a few hundred genotyped donors. Study results and limitations: Roughly even sequencing depth across donors was the assumption behind the presence/absence analyses.

In the case of this clone: Its antigen is currently unknown.

PCR amplification relied on 60 Vbeta primers (plus 13 Jbeta primers). Original processing notes: As a later analysis found, there were 80 million to 90 million unique TCR beta chains, of which 8.5 million to 14 million were shared. Method: immunoSEQ multiplex PCR; TCRdb's copy keeps in-frame clones and lacks some. V, J and clone size were drawn from that table, and D and trimming were deduced from the DNA. This sample carries some 140,000 clones, around 78% of them seen once, and the ten largest clones take 1.5%. The clonotype was recovered from a middle-aged man in good health and CMV-seronegative. The sequenced sample consisted of PBMCs.

This CDR3 is CASSSGGQPQHF. The CDR3 bases are TGTGCCAGCAGTTCCGGGGGACAGCCCCAGCATTTT. V gene TRBV27 combines with J gene TRBJ1-5; D may be TRBD1 (5 bases). Germline V lookup: CDR1 MNHEY, CDR2 SMNVEV (reference sequence). Trimming pared 4 bases from V and 7 bases from J, leaving 8 bases between. The CDR3 length is 12 residues.